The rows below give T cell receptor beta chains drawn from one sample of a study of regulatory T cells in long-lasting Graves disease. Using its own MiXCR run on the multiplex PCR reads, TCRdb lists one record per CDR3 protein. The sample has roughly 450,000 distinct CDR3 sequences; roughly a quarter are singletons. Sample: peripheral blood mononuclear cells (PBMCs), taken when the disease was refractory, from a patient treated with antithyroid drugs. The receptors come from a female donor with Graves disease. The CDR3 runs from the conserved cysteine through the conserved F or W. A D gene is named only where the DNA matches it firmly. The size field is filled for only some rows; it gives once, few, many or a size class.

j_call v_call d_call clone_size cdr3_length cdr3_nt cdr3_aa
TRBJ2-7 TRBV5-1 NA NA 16 TGCGCCAGCAGCCCAGGAGGGACGGATGGAACCTACGAGCAGTACTTC CASSPGGTDGTYEQYF
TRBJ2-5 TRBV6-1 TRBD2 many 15 TGTGCCAGCAGAACCACGTCTAGCGGTCAAGAGACCCAGTACTTC CASRTTSSGQETQYF
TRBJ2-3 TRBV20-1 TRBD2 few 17 TGCAGTGCTATTGGGGTCTGGCTAGCGGAAAACACAGATACGCAGTATTTT CSAIGVWLAENTDTQYF
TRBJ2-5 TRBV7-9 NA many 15 TGTGCCAGCAACCACTGGAAGGACAGCCAAGAGACCCAGTACTTC CASNHWKDSQETQYF
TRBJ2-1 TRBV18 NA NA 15 TGTGCCAGCTCACCTAAAGGACCGAGTAATAATGAGCAGTTCTTC CASSPKGPSNNEQFF
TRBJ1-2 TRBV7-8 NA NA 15 TGTGCCAGCAGCCCAAGGACCGGAAAGAACTATGGCTACACCTTC CASSPRTGKNYGYTF
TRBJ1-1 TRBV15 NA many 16 TGTGCCACCAGCAGAGGTGCAGGGATCGATGACACTGAAGCTTTCTTT CATSRGAGIDDTEAFF
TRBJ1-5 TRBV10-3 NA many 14 TGTGCCATCAGTGAGCCGGGAGCCGGGCAGCCCCAGCATTTT CAISEPGAGQPQHF
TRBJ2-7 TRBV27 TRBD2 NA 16 TGTGCCAGCAGGATGGGGCTAGCGGGACCCTCCTGCGAGCAGTACTTC CASRMGLAGPSCEQYF
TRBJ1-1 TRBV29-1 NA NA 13 TGCAGCGTCTCAAACAGGCTGTCCGTTGAAGCTTTCTTT CSVSNRLSVEAFF
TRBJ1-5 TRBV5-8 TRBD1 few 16 TGTGCCAGCAGCCGAAAGAGGACAGGGGGAGGTCAGCCCCAGCATTTT CASSRKRTGGGQPQHF
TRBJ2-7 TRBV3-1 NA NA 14 TGTGCCAGCAGTCACCAGGGTATCGCCTACGAGCAGTACTTC CASSHQGIAYEQYF
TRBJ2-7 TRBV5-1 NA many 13 TGCGCCAGCAGCTTGGCGGGTCCCTACGAGCAGTACTTC CASSLAGPYEQYF
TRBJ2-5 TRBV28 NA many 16 TGTGCCAGCAGTTCGACCGACAGGCTAGGGAGAGAGACCCAGTACTTC CASSSTDRLGRETQYF
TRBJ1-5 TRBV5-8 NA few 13 TGTGCCAGCAGCTTCACAGGCAATCAGCCCCAGCATTTT CASSFTGNQPQHF
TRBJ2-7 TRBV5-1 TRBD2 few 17 TGCGCCAGCAGCCCCTTGCGTCTAGCGGGCCCCACCTACGAGCAGTACTTC CASSPLRLAGPTYEQYF
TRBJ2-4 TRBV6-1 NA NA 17 TGTGCCAGCAGGGAGACTAACAGGGCAGAGGCCAAAAACATTCAGTACTTC CASRETNRAEAKNIQYF
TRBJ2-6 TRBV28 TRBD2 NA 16 TGTGCCAGCAGTTCTAGCGGGATGACCTGGGCCAACGTCCTGACTTTC CASSSSGMTWANVLTF
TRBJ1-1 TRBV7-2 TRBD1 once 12 TGTGCCAGCAGAGGGGACAGGTCTGAAGCTTTCTTT CASRGDRSEAFF
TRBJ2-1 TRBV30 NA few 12 TGTGCCTGGAGTAGTGATAGCGGTAGACCCTTCTTC CAWSSDSGRPFF
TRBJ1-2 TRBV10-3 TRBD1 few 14 TGTGCCATCAGTGCCTTAACAGGGGACTATGGCTACACCTTC CAISALTGDYGYTF